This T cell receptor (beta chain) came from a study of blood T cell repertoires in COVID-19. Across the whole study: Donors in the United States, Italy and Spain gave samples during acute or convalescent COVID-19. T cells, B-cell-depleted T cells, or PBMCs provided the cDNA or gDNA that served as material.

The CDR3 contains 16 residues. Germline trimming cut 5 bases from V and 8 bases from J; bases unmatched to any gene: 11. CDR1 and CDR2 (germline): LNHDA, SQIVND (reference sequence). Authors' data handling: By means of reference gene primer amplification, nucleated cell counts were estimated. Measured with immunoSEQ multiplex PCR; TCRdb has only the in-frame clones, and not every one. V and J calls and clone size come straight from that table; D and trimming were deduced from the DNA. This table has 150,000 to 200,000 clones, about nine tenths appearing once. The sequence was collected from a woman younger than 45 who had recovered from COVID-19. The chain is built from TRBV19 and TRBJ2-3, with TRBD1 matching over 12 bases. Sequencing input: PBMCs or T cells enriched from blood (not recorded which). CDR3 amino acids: CASSSPGQGAWGTQYF. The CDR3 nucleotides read TGTGCCAGTAGTTCTCCGGGACAGGGGGCTTGGGGTACGCAGTATTTT.